This entry features one T cell receptor beta chain sequence. Its antigen is unknown. It has no much larger one-base neighbor in the sample; base qualities were not kept. The High Capacity cDNA Reverse Transcription Kit was used to reverse transcribe all of the isolated RNA, meaning that expressed TCRB transcripts were what got sequenced. Deep immunoSEQ sequencing was applied to naive, central memory and regulatory T cell samples, giving an average of about 3.4 million total reads per sample. Sorted cells were lysed in RLT buffer and RNA was extracted with DNase-treated RNeasy Micro or Mini kits, depending on cell number. To prevent cross-contamination, every cell subset was processed on its own, while patient and healthy donor samples were processed together. TCRB sequences were amplified from cDNA with the immunoSEQ multiplex PCR, producing 87-bp fragments spanning the CDR3 region. Sequencing of the amplicons was done on the Illumina HiSeq platform. For the original study's pipeline: PCR bias was computationally corrected using synthetic template baselines, reads within Hamming distance 2 were collapsed, and singletons that could not be merged were discarded. Reads were aligned against IMGT to assign V, D and J genes, CDR3 length and insertions or deletions at six rearrangement sites. Within each subset, clonotype counts were normalized to the number of sorted cells before true diversity and Gini coefficients were calculated with the tcR R package. Repertoire sharing was quantified using the overlap coefficient calculated on TCRB nucleotide sequences. As a proxy for the pre-selection repertoire, out-of-frame TCRB sequences from naive cells were analyzed. Not all clones reach the TCRdb copy of this immuneACCESS table, which keeps in-frame sequences only. Checked studies attribute under half of the gap to unresolved V genes and leave the rest unexplained. D and trimming were read from the DNA, whereas the V and J calls and clone size are those reported in that table. Here the sample has approximately 150,000 clones; around 9.3% occur a single time. The ten most abundant clones make up about 1.3% of the sample.

From each donor, a single peripheral blood sample of about 120 mL on average was drawn into heparinised tubes. A BD FACSAria II was used to sort naive, central memory, regulatory and stem cell-like memory CD4+ T cells with a panel that included CD45RO, CCR7, CD25, CD127, CD95 and CD27. A purity above 98% was achieved for all sorted populations. Right away, PBMCs were isolated by Lymphoprep density gradient centrifugation and were stained directly, with no culture step. So that batch effects would be minimized, each experiment stained and sorted samples in pairs, pairing one healthy donor with one patient. The CDR1 and CDR2 encoded by the germline V gene are SGHDT and YYEEEE. V drops 2 bases and J drops 7 bases, leaving 15 bases in between. The CDR3 runs 15 amino acids, cysteine and phenylalanine included. Only the CDR3 region is kept as DNA, spanning 45 bases read in frame from base 1. The entry originates in a study of beta chain features in type 1 diabetes (dated by TCRdb to about 2018). In terms of the full investigation: Patients and healthy donors did not differ in mean age, gender distribution, total cell number or subset yield. Regulatory and stem cell-like memory subsets were isolated from only 8 patients and roughly 8 healthy donors, whereas naive and central memory subsets came from all 30 or so donors. In the study, TCRB repertoires of sorted circulating CD4+ T cell subsets from recently diagnosed type 1 diabetes patients were compared with those of matched healthy donors. Across all samples, some 99 million sorted cells were examined, and cell number per subset correlated strongly with RNA yield.

What the authors observed across the whole study: At VDJ recombination sites, type 1 diabetes patients had fewer insertions and more deleted nucleotides, which implies abnormalities in thymic rearrangement. In all four CD4+ subsets, TCRB CDR3 length was moderately but significantly shorter in type 1 diabetes patients. Sequencing cDNA rather than genomic DNA could over-represent highly expressing activated cells, although activation and CD3 levels did not differ between groups. Naive, central memory and regulatory TCRB repertoires appeared to be more similar among patients than among healthy donors. PCR might favor shorter templates, but patient and control samples were amplified and corrected together, so any skew would affect both groups equally. Because small numbers of individuals were included in the HLA sub-analyses, any influence of HLA type on TCRB rearrangement was left unresolved.

This clonotype was obtained from a man in his late teens or twenties in good health. The chain is assembled from TRBV5-6 and TRBJ2-2; a tentative D call is TRBD1 (6 bases match). Sequenced input: naive CD4+ T cells from blood. The intended sense of this specimen's cell subset or site label: true naive CD4+ T cells. The CDR3 is CASSFTGGRGGELFF. The DNA is TGTGCCAGCAGCTTTACTGGGGGCCGAGGCGGGGAGCTGTTTTTT.